The 6 T cell receptor beta chains below all came from one sample that was sequenced in a study of human thymus T cells. TCRdb's copy holds only in-frame clones and misses some; the assay was immunoSEQ multiplex PCR. The sample consists of tens of thousands of clones, 90% to 95% of them appearing once. The thymus tissue came from resections taken during corrective heart surgery. Sequencing was carried out using thymus tissue. These TCRs come from a girl under three years old with a congenital heart defect but otherwise immunologically healthy.

This chain uses TRBV7-9 with TRBJ2-7, with D possibly matching TRBD1 (6 bases). This CDR3 region has 16 residues. Germline CDR1 reads SEHNR; CDR2 reads FQNEAQ (reference sequence). Between the trimmed V and J ends, which lost 5 bases and 0 bases, there was a span of 17 bases. For the CDR3, the DNA is TGTGCCAGCAGCCAGGGGTCGGGACGGACCTCCTACGAGCAGTACTTC. It is translated as CASSQGSGRTSYEQYF.

This clone was counted a single time. The gene calls are TRBV14 and TRBJ2-7, with TRBD2 matching over 10 bases. With 4 bases clipped from V and 1 base from J, the junction kept 4 bases outside the gene matches. The CDR3 is 15 residues long. Germline assignment: CDR1 SGHDN and CDR2 FVKESK. The CDR3 bases are TGTGCCAGCAGCCGCGGACTAGCGGTTTCCTACGAGCAGTACTTC. Protein product: CASSRGLAVSYEQYF.

The gene calls are TRBV15 and TRBJ2-5; D is unclear. Trimming left V 0 bases short and J 4 bases short, with 15 bases between. The CDR3 is made up of 16 amino acids. Germline V gives CDR1 LNHNV, CDR2 YYDKDF (reference sequence). The CDR3 sequence is CATSRDCGRFRETQYF. CDR3 DNA: TGTGCCACCAGCAGAGATTGTGGCAGATTTCGAGAGACCCAGTACTTC.

The genes are TRBV11-2 and TRBJ2-5; 8 positions match TRBD2. Germline CDR1 reads SGHAT; CDR2 reads FQNNGV. The CDR3 length is 15 residues. Losses at the gene ends were 5 bases for V and 3 bases for J; bases not matched to a gene: 8. CDR3 sequence: CASSQRTSSKETQYF. Here the CDR3 DNA reads TGTGCCAGCAGCCAGAGGACTAGCAGTAAAGAGACCCAGTACTTC.

This CDR3 reads CASSLGNGPKQFF. In DNA, the CDR3 is TGTGCCAGCAGCTTAGGCAATGGGCCCAAGCAGTTCTTC. The chain combines TRBV7-9 with TRBJ2-1, with no clear D. From germline, CDR1 is SEHNR and CDR2 FQNEAQ (reference sequence). The CDR3 length is 13 residues. The V and J ends lost 1 base and 11 bases respectively, with 12 bases between them.

The count of this clone is one. The DNA for the CDR3 is TGTGCCAGCAGCTTAAGCGGGGGATCCTACAATGAGCAGTTCTTC. It yields the protein CASSLSGGSYNEQFF. The rearrangement links TRBV7-9 to TRBJ2-1; 8 bases fit TRBD2. This CDR3 spans 15 amino acids. Trimming cost V 2 bases and J 1 base; bases outside gene matches: 1. Germline V gene data show CDR1 as SEHNR and CDR2 as FQNEAQ (reference sequence).